This T cell receptor (beta chain) was documented in a study of T-cell reconstitution after alpha-beta-depleted transplantation in children. Regarding the study as a whole: Hyperexpanded clones declined; after one year, newly produced T cells mostly supplied diversity. In some patients, recipient T cells and intrathymic progenitors surviving conditioning explained high day-60 diversity. Several hundred expanded graft clones reportedly supplied alpha-beta T cells about two months after transplant.

The TCRbeta library was prepared with unique molecular identifiers. TCRdb called the PCR reads again in MiXCR, with one record for every CDR3 protein. The sample lists 500,000 to 650,000 distinct CDR3 sequences, approximately 10% seen once, with around 15% in the top ten. V lost 2 bases to trimming and J lost 1 base; unmatched junction nucleotides: 15. The length of the CDR3 is 20 residues. CDR1 is SEHNR, CDR2 FQNEAQ, per germline (reference sequence). This clonotype was counted at least ten times. Its antigen is undetermined. Sequenced here: PBMCs, mostly from graft donor cells, sampled 180 days after TCRalphabeta/CD19-depleted stem cell transplant. The V call is TRBV7-9, the J call TRBJ2-4; 9 nucleotides match TRBD1. This sequence was found in a female patient aged 2-9 years who had a stem cell transplant for aplastic anemia, so the T cells may come from the graft donor. CDR3 amino acids: CASSLREGTGPSSAKNIQYF. For the CDR3, the DNA is TGTGCCAGCAGCTTAAGGGAGGGGACAGGGCCTTCTAGCGCCAAAAACATTCAGTACTTC.